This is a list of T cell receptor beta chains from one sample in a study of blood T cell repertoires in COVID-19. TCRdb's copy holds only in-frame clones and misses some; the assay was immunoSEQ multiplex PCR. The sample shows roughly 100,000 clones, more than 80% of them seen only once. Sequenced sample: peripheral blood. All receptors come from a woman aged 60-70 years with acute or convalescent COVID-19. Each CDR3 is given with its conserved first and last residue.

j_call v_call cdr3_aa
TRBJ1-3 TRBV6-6 CASSYPGTGNTIYF
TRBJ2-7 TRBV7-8 CASSQGTGGEQYF
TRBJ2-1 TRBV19 CASSPPGGRLWSEQFF
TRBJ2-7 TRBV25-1 CASTIGDEQYF
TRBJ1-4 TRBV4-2 CASSQSPGGAATNEKLFF
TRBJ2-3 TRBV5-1 CASSLDRVTDTQYF
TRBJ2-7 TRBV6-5 CASSYGQGFYEQYF
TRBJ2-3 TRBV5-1 CASSYGLAGGQLTDTQYF
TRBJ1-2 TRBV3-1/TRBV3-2 CASSQGSGVGGYTF
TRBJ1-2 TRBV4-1 CASSQSWARDRTNYGYTF
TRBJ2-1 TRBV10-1 CASSDLQGGYNEQFF
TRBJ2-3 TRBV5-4 CASSTPQRRTDTQYF
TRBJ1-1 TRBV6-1 CASSEYRAGTEAFF
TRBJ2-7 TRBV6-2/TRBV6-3 CASSYAGITYEQYF
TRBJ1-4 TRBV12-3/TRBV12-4 CASSGALNEKLFF
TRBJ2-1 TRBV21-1 CASTKGLASYNEQFF
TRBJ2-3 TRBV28 CASSLWSSGKGDTQYF
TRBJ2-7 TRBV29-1 CSVEDQGQGDEQYF
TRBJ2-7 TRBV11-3 CASSRNPGSDEQYF
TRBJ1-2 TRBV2 CASSYMADYGYTF